The clone carrying this T cell receptor beta chain was picked up many times. This record comes from a study of Graves' ophthalmopathy and Graves' hyperthyroidism. The CDR3 is made up of 15 amino acids. The germline CDR1 and CDR2 sequences are DFQATT and SNEGSKA (reference sequence). The V gene end was trimmed by 3 bases and the J gene end by 3 bases; junction bases not matched to a gene: 9. Amplification of the TCR beta CDR3 regions used RNA transcripts (as template). HTBI-primed first-round RT-PCR preceded second-round multiplex PCR. TCRdb reprocessed the multiplex PCR reads with MiXCR, giving one entry per CDR3 protein. The table has about 150,000 distinct CDR3 sequences, over 35% seen once; the top ten hold around 5.5%.

The specimen was peripheral blood. The TCR sequence derives from a woman aged 40 to 49 with Graves' ophthalmopathy. This chain links TRBV20-1 with TRBJ1-1; TRBD1 matches 8 bases. In nucleotides, the CDR3 is TGCAGTGCTAGTCCAGACAGGGGATGGGACACTGAAGCTTTCTTT. Translated: CSASPDRGWDTEAFF.